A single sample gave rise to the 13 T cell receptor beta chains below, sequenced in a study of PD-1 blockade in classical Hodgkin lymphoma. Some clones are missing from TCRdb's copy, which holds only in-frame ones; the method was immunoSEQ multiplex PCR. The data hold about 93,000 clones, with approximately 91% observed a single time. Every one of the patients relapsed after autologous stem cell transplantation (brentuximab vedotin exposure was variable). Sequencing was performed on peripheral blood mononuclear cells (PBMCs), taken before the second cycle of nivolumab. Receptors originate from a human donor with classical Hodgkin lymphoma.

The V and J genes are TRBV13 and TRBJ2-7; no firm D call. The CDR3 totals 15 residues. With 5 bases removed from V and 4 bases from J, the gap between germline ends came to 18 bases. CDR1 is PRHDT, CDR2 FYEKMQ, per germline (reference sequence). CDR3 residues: CASSRRSAGFYEQYF. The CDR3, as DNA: TGTGCCAGCAGCCGGCGCAGCGCTGGTTTTTACGAGCAGTACTTC.

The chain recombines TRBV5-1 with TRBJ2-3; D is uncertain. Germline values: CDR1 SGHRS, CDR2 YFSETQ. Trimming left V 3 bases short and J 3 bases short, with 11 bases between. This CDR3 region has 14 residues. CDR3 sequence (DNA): TGCGCCAGCAGCTCGTCCTGGGGTACAGATACGCAGTATTTT. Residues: CASSSSWGTDTQYF.

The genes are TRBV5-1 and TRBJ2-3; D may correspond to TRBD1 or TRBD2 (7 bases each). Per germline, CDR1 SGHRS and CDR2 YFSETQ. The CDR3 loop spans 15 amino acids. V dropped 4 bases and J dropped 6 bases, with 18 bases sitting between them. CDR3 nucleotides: TGCGCCAGCAGCCCTGGGAGGGACAGTCCGGATACGCAGTATTTT. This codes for CASSPGRDSPDTQYF.

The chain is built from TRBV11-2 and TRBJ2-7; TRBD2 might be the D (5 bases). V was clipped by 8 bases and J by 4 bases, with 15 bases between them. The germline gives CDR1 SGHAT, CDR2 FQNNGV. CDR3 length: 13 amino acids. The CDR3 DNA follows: TGTGCCAGCGCAGAGCCGGGATTTTACGAGCAGTACTTC. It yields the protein CASAEPGFYEQYF.

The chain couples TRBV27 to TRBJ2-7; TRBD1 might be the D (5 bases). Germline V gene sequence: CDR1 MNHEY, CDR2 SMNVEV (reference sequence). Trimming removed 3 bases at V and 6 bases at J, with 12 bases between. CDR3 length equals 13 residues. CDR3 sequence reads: CASSFGRAGEQYF. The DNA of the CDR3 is TGTGCCAGCAGTTTCGGCAGGGCCGGCGAGCAGTACTTC.

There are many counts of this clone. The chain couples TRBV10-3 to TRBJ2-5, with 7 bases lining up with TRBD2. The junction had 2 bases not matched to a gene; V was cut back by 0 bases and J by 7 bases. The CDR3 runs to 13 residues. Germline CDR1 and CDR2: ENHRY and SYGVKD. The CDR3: CAISESSSGTQYF. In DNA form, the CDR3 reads TGTGCCATCAGTGAGTCGTCTAGCGGGACCCAGTACTTC.

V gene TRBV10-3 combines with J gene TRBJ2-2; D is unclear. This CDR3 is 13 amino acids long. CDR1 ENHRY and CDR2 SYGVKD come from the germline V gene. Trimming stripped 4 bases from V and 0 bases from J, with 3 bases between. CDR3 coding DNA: TGTGCCATCAGTGGATCGAACACCGGGGAGCTGTTTTTT. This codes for CAISGSNTGELFF.

CDR3: CASSTQDNQPQHF. The CDR3 DNA is TGTGCCAGTAGTACACAGGACAATCAGCCCCAGCATTTT. The chain links TRBV19 to TRBJ1-5; the D gene is possibly TRBD1 (5 bases). Trimming shortened V by 4 bases and J by 3 bases, and 7 bases separated the two germline ends. Germline CDR1 reads LNHDA; CDR2 reads SQIVND (reference sequence). The CDR3 totals 13 residues.

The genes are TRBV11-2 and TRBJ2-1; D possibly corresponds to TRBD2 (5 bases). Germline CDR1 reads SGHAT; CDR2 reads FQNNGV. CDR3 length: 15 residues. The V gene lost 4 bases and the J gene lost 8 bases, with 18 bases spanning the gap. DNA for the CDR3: TGTGCCAGCAGCTCCATGCAGACGGGGAGCCATGAGCAGTTCTTC. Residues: CASSSMQTGSHEQFF. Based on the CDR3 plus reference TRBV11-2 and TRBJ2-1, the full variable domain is EAGVAQSPRYKIIEKRQSVAFWCNPISGHATLYWYQQILGQGPKLLIQFQNNGVVDDSQLPKDRFSAERLKGVDSTLKIQPAKLEDSAVYLCASSSMQTGSHEQFFGPGTRLTVL.

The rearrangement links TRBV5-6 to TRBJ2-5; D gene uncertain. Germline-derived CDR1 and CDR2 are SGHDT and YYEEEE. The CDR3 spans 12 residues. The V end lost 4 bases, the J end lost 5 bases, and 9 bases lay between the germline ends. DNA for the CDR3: TGTGCCAGCAGCCCTACCCGCGAGACCCAGTACTTC. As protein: CASSPTRETQYF.

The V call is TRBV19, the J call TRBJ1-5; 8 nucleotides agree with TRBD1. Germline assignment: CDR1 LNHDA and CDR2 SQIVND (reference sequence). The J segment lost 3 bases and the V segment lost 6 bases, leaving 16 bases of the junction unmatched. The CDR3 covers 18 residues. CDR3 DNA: TGTGCCAGTAGACCTTGGACAGGGACAACCCGGTCCAATCAGCCCCAGCATTTT. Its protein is CASRPWTGTTRSNQPQHF.

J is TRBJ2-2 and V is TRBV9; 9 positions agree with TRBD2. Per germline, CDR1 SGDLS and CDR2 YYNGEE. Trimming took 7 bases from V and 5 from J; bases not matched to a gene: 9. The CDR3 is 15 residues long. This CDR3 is CASDFAGGGTGELFF. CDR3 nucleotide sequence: TGTGCCAGCGATTTCGCGGGAGGGGGGACCGGGGAGCTGTTTTTT.

The CDR3 region is CASSLRPGGPVTQYF. The CDR3 DNA reads as TGTGCCAGCAGCTTACGTCCAGGGGGTCCCGTGACCCAGTACTTC. The chain is built from TRBV11-3 and TRBJ2-5; the match to TRBD1 covers 7 bases. V lost 2 bases to trimming and J lost 7 bases; unmatched junction nucleotides: 10. Germline V gene data show CDR1 as SGHNT and CDR2 as YENEEA. The CDR3 extends over 15 amino acids.